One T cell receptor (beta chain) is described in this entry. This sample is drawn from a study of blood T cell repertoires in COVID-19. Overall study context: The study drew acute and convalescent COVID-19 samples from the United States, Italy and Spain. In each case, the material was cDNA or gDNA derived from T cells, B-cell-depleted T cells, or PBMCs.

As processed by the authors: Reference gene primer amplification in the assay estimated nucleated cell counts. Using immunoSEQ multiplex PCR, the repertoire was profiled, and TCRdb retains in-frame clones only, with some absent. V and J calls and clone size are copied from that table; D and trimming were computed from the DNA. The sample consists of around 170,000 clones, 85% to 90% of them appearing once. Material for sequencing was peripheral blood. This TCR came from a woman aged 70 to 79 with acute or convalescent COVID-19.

The CDR3 coding sequence is TGCGCCAGCAGCCAAATCCTAAACTATGGCTACACCTTC. Its protein is CASSQILNYGYTF. The chain recombines TRBV4-1 with TRBJ1-2; D is ambiguous. Trimming took 2 bases from V and 2 from J, leaving 6 bases between them. Per the germline V gene, CDR1 is MGHRA and CDR2 is YSYEKL. The CDR3 is 13 amino acids.